Following are 5 T cell receptor beta chains from one sample sequenced in a study of blood T cell repertoires in COVID-19. Assay: immunoSEQ multiplex PCR; the TCRdb copy retains only in-frame clones and omits some. The data show just over 300,000 clones, approximately 90% seen once. Sequenced input: PBMCs or T cells enriched from blood (not recorded which). The receptors were gathered from a woman younger than 30 who had recovered from COVID-19.

This clone occurred a few times. In the same sample, other DNA sequences code for this CDR3. This chain connects TRBV19 to TRBJ1-2; 9 bases align to TRBD1. J was trimmed by 2 bases and V by 4 bases; bases with no gene match: 2. Germline V lookup: CDR1 LNHDA, CDR2 SQIVND (reference sequence). The CDR3 sequence is 14 residues long. Here the CDR3 reads CASSTTGGNYGYTF. The CDR3, as DNA: TGTGCCAGTAGTACCACAGGGGGCAACTATGGCTACACCTTC.

The J gene is TRBJ2-1, the V gene TRBV5-1, with D possibly being TRBD1 (5 bases). V lost 4 bases to trimming and J lost 6 bases, with 20 bases between them. Germline-derived CDR1 and CDR2 are SGHRS and YFSETQ. The CDR3 runs to 16 residues. The CDR3 sequence is CASSPGLHDGANEQFF. In DNA, the CDR3 is TGCGCCAGCAGCCCCGGTCTACATGATGGGGCCAATGAGCAGTTCTTC.

The gene calls are TRBV20-1 and TRBJ1-1; D gene unclear. Germline V CDR1 and CDR2: DFQATT, SNEGSKA (reference sequence). The CDR3 runs to 10 residues. Trimming pared 3 bases from V and 6 bases from J, leaving 5 bases between. The CDR3 is CSAREAEAFF. The CDR3 DNA reads TGCAGTGCTAGGGAGGCTGAAGCTTTCTTT.

V and J are TRBV9 and TRBJ2-1, with 10 positions matching TRBD1. V was pared by 3 bases and J by 0 bases, with 3 bases of the junction left unmatched. Germline CDR1 SGDLS, CDR2 YYNGEE. The CDR3 totals 16 residues. The CDR3 nucleotides are TGTGCCAGCAGCGAGGGACAGGGGAACTCCTACAATGAGCAGTTCTTC. This gives the protein CASSEGQGNSYNEQFF.

The chain uses TRBV5-1 and TRBJ2-3; no clear D. In germline, CDR1 is SGHRS, CDR2 YFSETQ. Trimming took 5 bases from V and 2 from J, leaving 9 bases between them. This CDR3 has 13 amino acids. CDR3 amino acids: CASSAGLTDTQYF. The CDR3 DNA reads as TGCGCCAGCAGTGCAGGCCTCACAGATACGCAGTATTTT.